Listed below are T cell receptor beta chains from one sample, sequenced in a study of cytomegalovirus exposure and HLA in healthy donors. Measured with immunoSEQ multiplex PCR; TCRdb has only the in-frame clones, and not every one. There are 40,000 to 55,000 clones in the sample; roughly 93% occur only once, and around 2.1% lies in the top ten. Sequenced: PBMCs. The source is a woman aged 18-29 years in good health and CMV-seronegative. The CDR3 runs from the conserved cysteine through the conserved F or W. Fields, in order: clone size, D gene, J gene, V gene, CDR3 DNA, CDR3 protein. A D gene is named only where the DNA matches it firmly. The size entry is marked missing in some rows and otherwise reads once, few, many or a size class.

NA TRBD1 TRBJ1-3 TRBV28 TGTGCCAGCAGTCTGGGGACAGCCTCTGGAAACACCATATATTTT CASSLGTASGNTIYF
NA NA TRBJ2-7 TRBV7-8 TGTGCCAGCACAGTTCTCCCCCGGAGTGCAAACGAGCAGTACTTC CASTVLPRSANEQYF
few TRBD2 TRBJ2-2 TRBV9 TGTGCCAGCAGCGTCGGACTAGCGGGAGCGAAAACCGGGGAGCTGTTTTTT CASSVGLAGAKTGELFF
NA NA TRBJ1-5 TRBV28 TGTGCCAGCAGTTTAAGGGGAGGTTTTCGCAATCAGCCCCAGCATTTT CASSLRGGFRNQPQHF
NA NA TRBJ1-4 TRBV28 TGTGCCAGCAGTTTATTAGAGATACGGGCTAATGAAAAACTGTTTTTT CASSLLEIRANEKLFF
NA NA TRBJ1-4 TRBV28 TGTGCCAGCACCGCACAGGGAGGGAGGGAAAAACTGTTTTTT CASTAQGGREKLFF
NA NA TRBJ2-5 TRBV2 TGTGCCAGCAGTGAACGGCAGGGATTCGGAGAGACCCAGTACTTC CASSERQGFGETQYF
NA NA TRBJ2-5 TRBV29-1 TGCAGCGTTTCCGACAGGTACCAAGAGACCCAGTACTTC CSVSDRYQETQYF
NA NA TRBJ2-7 TRBV4-1 TGCGCCAGCAGCCAAGATGAGTACGAGCAGTACTTC CASSQDEYEQYF
NA NA TRBJ1-5 TRBV2 TGTGCCAGCAGTGAAGGGACACTCCATAGCAATCAGCCCCAGCATTTT CASSEGTLHSNQPQHF
once TRBD1 TRBJ1-2 TRBV7-9 TGTGCCAGCAGCTTAATTCAGGGGGTGAATGGCTACACCTTC CASSLIQGVNGYTF
once TRBD2 TRBJ2-7 TRBV7-8 TGTGCCAGCAGAATGAGCGGGACGGGAGAGCAGTACTTC CASRMSGTGEQYF
NA TRBD2 TRBJ2-1 TRBV18 TGTGCCAGCTCACCAGGGACTAGGGGATCCATTACTAATGAGCAGTTCTTC CASSPGTRGSITNEQFF
NA NA TRBJ1-2 TRBV25-1 TGTGCCAGCAGTGAAGGGGTCTGGGAGGGAGATGGCTACACCTTC CASSEGVWEGDGYTF
NA NA TRBJ2-2 TRBV6-1 TGTGCCAGCAGTGAACCCGCAGGGTCCGGAACCGGGGAGCTGTTTTTT CASSEPAGSGTGELFF
NA NA TRBJ2-1 TRBV14 TGTGCCAGCAGCCAAAGAGGGTGGGTTGGCAATGAGCAGTTCTTC CASSQRGWVGNEQFF
NA TRBD2 TRBJ2-3 TRBV6-1 TGTGCCAGCAGTGATAGCGGGGGGGCCCCAGATACGCAGTATTTT CASSDSGGAPDTQYF
NA TRBD1 TRBJ2-1 TRBV29-1 TGCAGCGTTGAAGATCGTACGAGACAGGGAGTCTATGAGCAGTTCTTC CSVEDRTRQGVYEQFF
NA TRBD2 TRBJ2-1 TRBV2 TGTGCCAGCAGTCCGCGGGGGGGCTCCTACAATGAGCAGTTCTTC CASSPRGGSYNEQFF
NA TRBD1 TRBJ2-2 TRBV28 TGTGCCAGCAGTTCCCCAGGGGGCTTGATCGGGGAGCTGTTTTTT CASSSPGGLIGELFF
NA NA TRBJ1-1 TRBV5-5 TGTGCCAGCAGCTTGACGAGACAGCCGAACACTGAAGCTTTCTTT CASSLTRQPNTEAFF
NA TRBD1 TRBJ2-3 TRBV4-1 TGCGCCAGCAGCGGGACAGGGGGACCCCAGGGGGTCGTATCAGATACGCAGTATTTT CASSGTGGPQGVVSDTQYF
NA NA TRBJ2-1 TRBV5-1 TGCGCCAGCAGCACGGGTGATCCGGGCAATGAGCAGTTCTTC CASSTGDPGNEQFF